This T cell receptor beta chain stems from a study of blood T cell repertoires in COVID-19. Study context: Acute and convalescent COVID-19 specimens originated in the United States, Italy and Spain. PBMCs, B-cell-depleted T cells, or T cells were the source of the cDNA or gDNA that made up the material.

Germline lookup yields CDR1 SGHDT and CDR2 YYEEEE. V was trimmed by 4 bases and J by 5 bases, leaving 18 bases between them. There are 16 residues in the CDR3. Authors' processing steps: By means of reference gene primer amplification, nucleated cell counts were estimated. The table came from immunoSEQ multiplex PCR; TCRdb's copy has only in-frame clones and leaves some out. Clone size and V and J calls were adopted from that table, with D and trimming inferred from the DNA. The sample records about 240,000 clones, roughly 90% being singletons. This clone was seen only once. Sequencing input: peripheral blood. The chain has TRBV5-6 and TRBJ2-2; possible D gene TRBD1, 7 bases. This clonotype was obtained from a man between 60 and 75 years old who had recovered from COVID-19. The CDR3 nucleotides are TGTGCCAGCAGCCCGGAGACAGGGACTCTGACCGGGGAGCTGTTTTTT. This gives the protein CASSPETGTLTGELFF.